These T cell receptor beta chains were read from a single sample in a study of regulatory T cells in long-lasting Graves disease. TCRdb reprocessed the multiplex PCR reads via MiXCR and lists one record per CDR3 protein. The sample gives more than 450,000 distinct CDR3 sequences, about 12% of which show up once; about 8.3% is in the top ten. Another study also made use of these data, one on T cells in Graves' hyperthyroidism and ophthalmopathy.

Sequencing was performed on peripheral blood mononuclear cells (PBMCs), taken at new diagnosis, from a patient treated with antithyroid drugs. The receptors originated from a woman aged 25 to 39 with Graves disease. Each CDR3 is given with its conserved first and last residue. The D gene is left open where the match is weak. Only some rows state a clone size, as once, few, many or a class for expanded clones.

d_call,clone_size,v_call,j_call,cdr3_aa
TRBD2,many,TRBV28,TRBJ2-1,CASRSSAGVFDYNEQFF
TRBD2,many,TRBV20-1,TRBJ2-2,CSARGYQTSGSGELFF
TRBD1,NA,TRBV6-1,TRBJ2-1,CASFKDRRYNEQFF
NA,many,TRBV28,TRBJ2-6,CASSTLGGSPSGANVLTF
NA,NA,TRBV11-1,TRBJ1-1,CASSLPRWGNTEASF
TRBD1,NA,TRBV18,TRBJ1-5,CASSTGTGRAQPHHF
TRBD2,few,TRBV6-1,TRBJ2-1,CASSNQREGHNEQFF
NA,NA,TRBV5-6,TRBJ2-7,CASSFRRRTPLEQYF
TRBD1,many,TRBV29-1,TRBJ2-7,CSVDRGWGEQYF
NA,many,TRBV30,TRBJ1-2,CAWEKGRSF
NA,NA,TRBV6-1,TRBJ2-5,CASSEVVGNQETQYF
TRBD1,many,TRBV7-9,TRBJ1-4,CASRRTGLNEKLFF
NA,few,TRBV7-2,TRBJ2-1,CASSSTAPGLESSYNEQFF
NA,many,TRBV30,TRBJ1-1,CAWSLGRNTEAFF
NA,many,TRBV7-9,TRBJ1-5,CASSRGGANQPQHF
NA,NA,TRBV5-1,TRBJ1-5,CASRLSPMTQPQHF
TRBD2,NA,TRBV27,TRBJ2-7,CASSFAGLAGTEQYF
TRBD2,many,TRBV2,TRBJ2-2,CASSELAAGELFF
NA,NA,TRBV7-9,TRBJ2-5,CASSLNSKETQYF